Listed below are T cell receptor beta chains from one sample, sequenced in a study of OX40 agonist ivuxolimab in advanced cancers. Sequencing used immunoSEQ multiplex PCR; TCRdb keeps in-frame clones, though not all of them. The sample records more than 15,000 clones, roughly 80% being singletons. The sequencing used CD4+ or CD8+ T cells sorted from blood, collected in a trial of the OX40 agonist ivuxolimab. All receptors come from an adult with an advanced solid tumor such as melanoma, head and neck, liver or kidney cancer. Both conserved end residues are part of each CDR3. Fields, in order: CDR3 length, clone size, J gene, D gene, V gene, CDR3 protein, CDR3 DNA. D genes are given only for firm matches. The size of a clone is reported for some rows only, either as once, few or many, or as a class for expanded clones.

>20|.|TRBJ2-7|TRBD2|TRBV5-4
CASIHPLRLAGGKEAYEQYF
TGTGCCAGCATCCACCCGCTGCGACTAGCGGGAGGTAAGGAGGCCTACGAGCAGTACTTC
>16|.|TRBJ1-5|.|TRBV6-5
CASSYSRYESNQPQHF
TGTGCCAGCAGTTACTCGAGGTACGAGAGCAATCAGCCCCAGCATTTT
>14|.|TRBJ1-5|.|TRBV6-1
CASREYTGNQPQHF
TGTGCCAGCAGGGAATATACGGGCAATCAGCCCCAGCATTTT
>15|.|TRBJ2-3|TRBD1|TRBV7-4
CASKKGQGKTDTQYF
TGTGCCAGTAAAAAGGGACAGGGGAAAACAGATACGCAGTATTTT
>14|.|TRBJ2-7|.|TRBV7-2
CASSRYKGWNEQYF
TGTGCCAGCTCCCGGTACAAGGGGTGGAACGAGCAGTACTTC
>14|once|TRBJ1-1|TRBD1|TRBV9
CASSGAQGATEAFF
TGTGCCAGCAGCGGGGCACAGGGGGCCACTGAAGCTTTCTTT
>20|.|TRBJ1-4|TRBD1|TRBV5-1
CASSLGPGTGIIGRGEKLFF
TGCGCCAGCAGCTTGGGTCCCGGGACAGGGATTATTGGTCGTGGTGAAAAACTGTTTTTT
>12|.|TRBJ1-1|.|TRBV6-5
CASSQRNTEAFF
TGTGCCAGCAGCCAACGGAACACTGAAGCTTTCTTT
>14|.|TRBJ2-5|TRBD1|TRBV5-1
CASRGQGAVETQYF
TGCGCCAGCAGAGGACAGGGGGCGGTAGAGACCCAGTACTTC
>17|few|TRBJ1-5|.|TRBV10-3
CAISEKRSGGYNQPQHF
TGTGCCATCAGTGAGAAGAGGTCAGGAGGGTACAATCAGCCCCAGCATTTT
>17|.|TRBJ2-7|TRBD1|TRBV4-1
CASSQVGYGTGAYEQYF
TGCGCCAGCAGCCAAGTGGGTTACGGGACAGGGGCCTACGAGCAGTACTTC
>16|.|TRBJ2-3|TRBD1|TRBV18
CASSKRPGQGTDTQYF
TGTGCCAGCTCGAAAAGGCCGGGACAGGGCACAGATACGCAGTATTTT
>16|.|TRBJ2-3|TRBD2|TRBV4-2
CASSPLGSGGTDTQYF
TGTGCCAGCAGCCCCCTCGGGAGCGGGGGCACAGATACGCAGTATTTT
>14|few|TRBJ1-2|.|TRBV9
CASSPRTVAYGYTF
TGTGCCAGCAGCCCACGGACGGTCGCCTATGGCTACACCTTC
>18|.|TRBJ1-5|TRBD1|TRBV7-9
CASSGGGPQLNSNQPQHF
TGTGCCAGCAGCGGAGGGGGCCCTCAGCTAAATAGCAATCAGCCCCAGCATTTT
>14|.|TRBJ2-3|.|TRBV7-2
CASSLTGSTDTQYF
TGTGCCAGCAGTCTGACAGGAAGCACAGATACGCAGTATTTT
>14|.|TRBJ1-5|.|TRBV6-1
CASSEGMRGQPQHF
TGTGCCAGCAGTGAAGGAATGCGGGGTCAGCCCCAGCATTTT
>15|once|TRBJ1-1|TRBD1|TRBV7-9
CASSLGTGQGAPAFF
TGTGCCAGCAGCTTAGGTACGGGACAGGGTGCTCCAGCTTTCTTT
>15|.|TRBJ1-5|.|TRBV5-1
CASSLSGNSNQPQHF
TGCGCCAGCAGCTTGTCGGGTAATAGCAATCAGCCCCAGCATTTT
>15|.|TRBJ2-1|TRBD2|TRBV5-4
CASSYFSGGAAEQFF
TGTGCCAGCAGCTATTTTAGCGGGGGGGCGGCTGAGCAGTTCTTC
>14|.|TRBJ2-3|.|TRBV5-7
CASSLEGLPDTQYF
TGTGCCAGCAGCTTGGAGGGTTTGCCAGATACGCAGTATTTT
>15|.|TRBJ1-4|TRBD1|TRBV19
CASSIPDRANEKLFF
TGTGCCAGTAGTATCCCGGACAGGGCTAATGAAAAACTGTTTTTT
>15|.|TRBJ2-3|TRBD2|TRBV29-1
CSVEGVAGGTDTQYF
TGCAGCGTGGAGGGAGTTGCGGGAGGGACAGATACGCAGTATTTT
>15|.|TRBJ2-7|.|TRBV4-1
CASSSPGSSSYEQYF
TGCGCCAGCAGCTCTCCGGGGTCATCCTCCTACGAGCAGTACTTC
>15|.|TRBJ2-2|.|TRBV5-1
CASSLAEGGTGELFF
TGCGCCAGCAGCTTGGCCGAGGGGGGCACCGGGGAGCTGTTTTTT
>15|.|TRBJ2-7|TRBD1|TRBV2
CASEATGGRAGEQYF
TGTGCCAGCGAGGCCACAGGGGGCAGAGCTGGCGAGCAGTACTTC
>16|.|TRBJ1-5|.|TRBV6-1
CASSEALGTKYQPQHF
TGTGCCAGCAGTGAAGCGCTCGGGACAAAATATCAGCCCCAGCATTTT
>15|.|TRBJ2-7|TRBD1|TRBV7-2
CASSTRQGSRGEQYF
TGTGCCAGCAGCACAAGACAGGGCTCAAGGGGCGAGCAGTACTTC
>18|.|TRBJ2-7|TRBD2|TRBV11-2
CASSPRTSGGLLGWEQYF
TGTGCCAGCAGTCCCCGGACTAGCGGGGGGCTCCTGGGGTGGGAGCAGTACTTC
>15|.|TRBJ1-1|.|TRBV11-2
CASSLDGGGGTEAFF
TGTGCCAGCAGCTTGGATGGGGGAGGAGGCACTGAAGCTTTCTTT
>17|.|TRBJ2-7|TRBD1|TRBV6-1
CASSKGQGAIGSYEQYF
TGTGCCAGCAGTAAAGGACAGGGGGCTATCGGCTCCTACGAGCAGTACTTC
>13|.|TRBJ1-2|.|TRBV2
CASSPGPGGGYTF
TGTGCCAGCAGCCCCGGACCCGGTGGAGGCTACACCTTC
>13|.|TRBJ1-1|.|TRBV10-3
CAISDLGETEAFF
TGTGCCATCAGTGATCTAGGGGAAACTGAAGCTTTCTTT
>14|.|TRBJ1-4|.|TRBV7-8
CASSKHPSAEKLFF
TGTGCCAGCAGCAAACACCCCTCGGCAGAAAAACTGTTTTTT
>15|.|TRBJ2-1|.|TRBV18
CASFPSRSSYNEQFF
TGTGCCAGCTTCCCCTCGAGAAGCTCCTACAATGAGCAGTTCTTC
>16|.|TRBJ2-2|.|TRBV4-1
CASSSPKAEYREELFF
TGCGCCAGCAGCTCACCTAAAGCGGAGTATAGGGAGGAGCTGTTTTTT
>14|.|TRBJ1-4|TRBD1|TRBV5-1
CASSLNRGYEKLFF
TGCGCCAGCAGCTTGAACAGGGGCTATGAAAAACTGTTTTTT
>15|few|TRBJ2-7|.|TRBV6-5
CASSSSRGAQGEQYF
TGTGCCAGCAGTTCCTCACGGGGCGCACAGGGCGAGCAGTACTTC
>15|.|TRBJ1-2|TRBD1|TRBV18
CASSPDRAMNYGYTF
TGTGCCAGCTCACCGGACAGGGCAATGAACTATGGCTACACCTTC
>15|.|TRBJ2-7|.|TRBV6-5
CASSYSMGHPYEQYF
TGTGCCAGCAGTTACTCGATGGGACATCCCTACGAGCAGTACTTC
>15|.|TRBJ2-5|TRBD2|TRBV5-4
CASSVGSGGAETQYF
TGTGCCAGCAGCGTCGGTAGCGGGGGGGCAGAGACCCAGTACTTC
>22|.|TRBJ1-2|.|TRBV28
CASSLSNPATDSVKVLNYGYTF
TGTGCCAGCAGTTTGTCGAACCCGGCGACAGATAGCGTGAAGGTCCTTAACTATGGCTACACCTTC
>13|.|TRBJ2-1|.|TRBV7-7
CASSFGGYNEQFF
TGTGCCAGCAGCTTTGGCGGATACAATGAGCAGTTCTTC
>15|.|TRBJ1-4|.|TRBV16
CASSPIRGNNEKLFF
TGTGCCAGCAGCCCTATCCGAGGGAATAATGAAAAACTGTTTTTT
>17|.|TRBJ2-2|TRBD2|TRBV7-8
CASSPRRAGERNGELFF
TGTGCCAGCAGCCCTAGGCGGGCGGGAGAGAGAAACGGGGAGCTGTTTTTT
>14|.|TRBJ2-2|TRBD1|TRBV4-3
CASSQGTGPGELFF
TGCGCCAGCAGCCAAGGGACAGGCCCCGGGGAGCTGTTTTTT
>14|.|TRBJ1-4|TRBD1|TRBV9
CASSSGTGKEKLFF
TGTGCCAGCAGCTCGGGGACAGGGAAAGAAAAACTGTTTTTT
>11|.|TRBJ2-1|.|TRBV15
CATSRASAQFF
TGTGCCACCAGCAGAGCTTCCGCGCAGTTCTTC
>15|.|TRBJ1-2|.|TRBV29-1
CSVEDRPGTIYGYTF
TGCAGCGTTGAAGATCGGCCCGGGACTATCTATGGCTACACCTTC
>13|.|TRBJ1-4|.|TRBV18
CASSPSSNEKLFF
TGTGCCAGCTCACCATCAAGCAATGAAAAACTGTTTTTT
>17|.|TRBJ2-6|.|TRBV4-3
CASSLGVRIAGANVLTF
TGCGCCAGCAGCCTGGGAGTAAGGATCGCTGGGGCCAACGTCCTGACTTTC